This T cell receptor beta chain stems from a study of cytomegalovirus exposure and HLA in healthy donors. Study findings and constraints: Analyzed later, association rates of TCRs varied across HLA loci, with DRB1 most and HLA-C fewest.

With regard to this clone: Its target is not known.

PCR primers comprised 60 Vbeta and 13 Jbeta primers. Assay used: immunoSEQ multiplex PCR; TCRdb lists only in-frame clones, some missing. The repertoire includes under 150,000 clones, approximately 68% of them detected once, and around 1.6% sits in the top ten. The germline CDR1 and CDR2 sequences are LGHNA and YNFKEQ. CDR3 length equals 18 residues. Trimming pared 0 bases from V and 5 bases from J, leaving 19 bases between. The material sequenced was PBMCs. This TCR was recovered from a man younger than 45 in good health and CMV-seropositive. The rearrangement joins TRBV4-2 to TRBJ2-2, with TRBD2 as a possible D gene (5 bases). The CDR3: CASSQDPGHGGPTGELFF. The DNA for the CDR3 is TGTGCCAGCAGCCAAGATCCCGGCCACGGAGGCCCAACCGGGGAGCTGTTTTTT.